Listed below are T cell receptor beta chains from one sample, sequenced in a study of cytomegalovirus exposure and HLA in healthy donors. The data were produced by immunoSEQ multiplex PCR, yet TCRdb's version contains in-frame clones alone and is incomplete. This sample's clone table lists 96,000 or so clones. Sequencing was done on a sample of PBMCs. Receptors were obtained from a woman aged 25-40 years in good health and CMV-seronegative. Both conserved end residues are part of each CDR3. D genes are given only for firm matches.

d_call: NA; v_call: TRBV6-5; j_call: TRBJ2-2; cdr3_nt: TGTGCCAGCAGTCCTATCGCCGGGGAGCTGTTTTTT; cdr3_aa: CASSPIAGELFF
d_call: TRBD2; v_call: TRBV5-4; j_call: TRBJ2-3; cdr3_nt: TGTGCCAGCAGCGCCCCGGGACTAGCGGTAAATACGCAGTATTTT; cdr3_aa: CASSAPGLAVNTQYF
d_call: NA; v_call: TRBV7-9; j_call: TRBJ1-1; cdr3_nt: TGTGCCAGCAGCTTAGTCCGGGGAGGGAACACTGAAGCTTTCTTT; cdr3_aa: CASSLVRGGNTEAFF
d_call: NA; v_call: TRBV7-3; j_call: TRBJ2-7; cdr3_nt: TGTGCCAGCAGCTTAAACCCAGGCGAGCAGTACTTC; cdr3_aa: CASSLNPGEQYF
d_call: NA; v_call: TRBV6-1; j_call: TRBJ1-1; cdr3_nt: TGTGCCAGCAGCCAGGGTTCGGTGAACACTGAAGCTTTCTTT; cdr3_aa: CASSQGSVNTEAFF
d_call: TRBD1; v_call: TRBV29-1; j_call: TRBJ2-7; cdr3_nt: TGCAGCGTTGATTCAGGGGGCGAGCAGTACTTC; cdr3_aa: CSVDSGGEQYF
d_call: NA; v_call: TRBV6-6; j_call: TRBJ1-1; cdr3_nt: TGTGCCAGCAGTCATGACAGCCGGGCTACTGAAGCTTTCTTT; cdr3_aa: CASSHDSRATEAFF
d_call: TRBD1; v_call: TRBV19; j_call: TRBJ1-1; cdr3_nt: TGTGCCAGTAGTATGCCAGGGGGCAAAGTAACTGAAGCTTTCTTT; cdr3_aa: CASSMPGGKVTEAFF
d_call: TRBD2; v_call: TRBV29-1; j_call: TRBJ2-3; cdr3_nt: TGCAGCGTTGAAGCTAGCGCGGGGGGGCCCTCAGATACGCAGTATTTT; cdr3_aa: CSVEASAGGPSDTQYF
d_call: NA; v_call: TRBV7-8; j_call: TRBJ2-7; cdr3_nt: TGTGCCAGCAGCGCGAGAGTGACTCCAAAGCAGTACTTC; cdr3_aa: CASSARVTPKQYF
d_call: TRBD2; v_call: TRBV29-1; j_call: TRBJ2-2; cdr3_nt: TGCAGCGCCAGCGGGAGAAACACCGGGGAGCTGTTTTTT; cdr3_aa: CSASGRNTGELFF
d_call: NA; v_call: TRBV7-7; j_call: TRBJ2-2; cdr3_nt: TGTGCTAGCAGCGTGAGACTTGATACCGGGGAGCTGTTTTTT; cdr3_aa: CASSVRLDTGELFF
d_call: TRBD2; v_call: TRBV27; j_call: TRBJ2-3; cdr3_nt: TGTGCCAGCAGTTTAGCCCTGGCTAGCGGGAGTACCGCAGATACGCAGTATTTT; cdr3_aa: CASSLALASGSTADTQYF
d_call: NA; v_call: TRBV5-6; j_call: TRBJ2-5; cdr3_nt: TGTGCCAGCAGCTTACGGGAGACCCAGTACTTC; cdr3_aa: CASSLRETQYF
d_call: TRBD1; v_call: TRBV6-1; j_call: TRBJ2-1; cdr3_nt: TGTGCCAGCAGTCTTGACAGGGGTTTCTACAATGAGCAGTTCTTC; cdr3_aa: CASSLDRGFYNEQFF
d_call: NA; v_call: TRBV13; j_call: TRBJ2-1; cdr3_nt: TGTGCCAGCAGCTTAGGCCTCCTGTCCGAGCAGTTCTTC; cdr3_aa: CASSLGLLSEQFF
d_call: NA; v_call: TRBV5-4; j_call: TRBJ1-1; cdr3_nt: TGTGCCAGCAGCCCGTACGGGAACACTGAAGCTTTCTTT; cdr3_aa: CASSPYGNTEAFF
d_call: TRBD1; v_call: TRBV19; j_call: TRBJ2-1; cdr3_nt: TGTGCCAGTAATCCGGGACAGGGGGTTCATGAGCAGTTCTTC; cdr3_aa: CASNPGQGVHEQFF
d_call: NA; v_call: TRBV9; j_call: TRBJ1-2; cdr3_nt: TGTGCCAGCAGTCAGGGCCGAGTCTATGGCTACACCTTC; cdr3_aa: CASSQGRVYGYTF
d_call: TRBD2; v_call: TRBV7-9; j_call: TRBJ2-2; cdr3_nt: TGTGCCAGCAGCTTGCTAGCGGGAGGAGGAACCGGGGAGCTGTTTTTT; cdr3_aa: CASSLLAGGGTGELFF
d_call: NA; v_call: TRBV10-2; j_call: TRBJ1-6; cdr3_nt: TGCGCCAGCAGAGACGCCCGGGGGGCGCGTAATTCACCCCTCCACTTT; cdr3_aa: CASRDARGARNSPLHF
d_call: NA; v_call: TRBV5-1; j_call: TRBJ2-1; cdr3_nt: TGCGCCAGCAGCTTGGCAGGGCCCTACAATGAGCAGTTCTTC; cdr3_aa: CASSLAGPYNEQFF
d_call: NA; v_call: TRBV29-1; j_call: TRBJ2-3; cdr3_nt: TGCAGCGTTGCCGGGACACCAGGCCCTAGCACAGATACGCAGTATTTT; cdr3_aa: CSVAGTPGPSTDTQYF
d_call: NA; v_call: TRBV7-9; j_call: TRBJ1-1; cdr3_nt: TGTGCCAGCAGCTTAGTCACAGCGAACACTGAAGCTTTCTTT; cdr3_aa: CASSLVTANTEAFF
d_call: NA; v_call: TRBV9; j_call: TRBJ2-3; cdr3_nt: TGTGCCAGCAGCGTAGGTGACAGAATCACAGATACGCAGTATTTT; cdr3_aa: CASSVGDRITDTQYF
d_call: NA; v_call: TRBV30; j_call: TRBJ1-6; cdr3_nt: TGTGCCTGGAGTGTCCTAGGCGAGGGTAATTCACCCCTCCACTTT; cdr3_aa: CAWSVLGEGNSPLHF
d_call: NA; v_call: TRBV9; j_call: TRBJ2-7; cdr3_nt: TGTGCCAGCAGCGCCGGGAGCGGAGCCTCCTACGAGCAGTACTTC; cdr3_aa: CASSAGSGASYEQYF
d_call: NA; v_call: TRBV27; j_call: TRBJ1-5; cdr3_nt: TGTGCCAGCAGTCCTAGGACAGTTACTAATCAGCCCCAGCATTTT; cdr3_aa: CASSPRTVTNQPQHF
d_call: NA; v_call: TRBV2; j_call: TRBJ1-1; cdr3_nt: TGTGCCAGCAGTGAAATCATACAGGGCCAGGGGAACACTGAAGCTTTCTTT; cdr3_aa: CASSEIIQGQGNTEAFF
d_call: NA; v_call: TRBV10-3; j_call: TRBJ2-7; cdr3_nt: TGTGCCATCAGTGCCTCAGGGGGGACCTACGAGCAGTACTTC; cdr3_aa: CAISASGGTYEQYF
d_call: TRBD2; v_call: TRBV2; j_call: TRBJ2-3; cdr3_nt: TGTGCCAGCAAAGCGGAGCGGGGAGATACGCAGTATTTT; cdr3_aa: CASKAERGDTQYF
d_call: TRBD1; v_call: TRBV2; j_call: TRBJ2-7; cdr3_nt: TGTGCCAGCAGTGAGCAGGGGGTCTCCTACGAGCAGTACTTC; cdr3_aa: CASSEQGVSYEQYF
d_call: TRBD1; v_call: TRBV28; j_call: TRBJ1-1; cdr3_nt: TGTGCCAGCACCCTAGGAGGACAGGGGGACACTGAAGCTTTCTTT; cdr3_aa: CASTLGGQGDTEAFF
d_call: NA; v_call: TRBV11-2; j_call: TRBJ1-1; cdr3_nt: TGTACCAGCCGCGCGGCCACTGAAGCTTTCTTT; cdr3_aa: CTSRAATEAFF
d_call: NA; v_call: TRBV7-6; j_call: TRBJ2-5; cdr3_nt: TGTGCCAGCAGCTTAGCGGGGGCGCAAGAGACCCAGTACTTC; cdr3_aa: CASSLAGAQETQYF
d_call: TRBD1; v_call: TRBV19; j_call: TRBJ2-7; cdr3_nt: TGTGCCAGTAGTAATGCAGGGGGTACCTACGAGCAGTACTTC; cdr3_aa: CASSNAGGTYEQYF
d_call: NA; v_call: TRBV2; j_call: TRBJ1-2; cdr3_nt: TGTGCCAGCAGTGCCCCCGAGGGTACTGCCTATGGCTACACCTTC; cdr3_aa: CASSAPEGTAYGYTF
d_call: NA; v_call: TRBV7-8; j_call: TRBJ1-5; cdr3_nt: TGTGCCAGCAGCTTAGATGCCAGGGCGGGACAGCCCCAGCATTTT; cdr3_aa: CASSLDARAGQPQHF
d_call: NA; v_call: TRBV2; j_call: TRBJ2-2; cdr3_nt: TGTGCTTCCCGGGCGGCGGGGACGTACACCGGGGAGCTGTTTTTT; cdr3_aa: CASRAAGTYTGELFF
d_call: TRBD1; v_call: TRBV4-1; j_call: TRBJ2-7; cdr3_nt: TGCGCCAGCAGCCAAGAAGTGACAGGGGGTATCTACGAGCAGTACTTC; cdr3_aa: CASSQEVTGGIYEQYF
d_call: NA; v_call: TRBV6-1; j_call: TRBJ2-5; cdr3_nt: TGTGCCAGCAGTGAAATTCCCAGGGAGACCCAGTACTTC; cdr3_aa: CASSEIPRETQYF
d_call: NA; v_call: TRBV29-1; j_call: TRBJ1-2; cdr3_nt: TGCAGCGTCGACGAGGACTATGGCTACACCTTC; cdr3_aa: CSVDEDYGYTF
d_call: TRBD1; v_call: TRBV6-1; j_call: TRBJ1-2; cdr3_nt: TGTGCCAGCAGGAGGGCAGGGGGAACCAACTATGGCTACACCTTC; cdr3_aa: CASRRAGGTNYGYTF
d_call: NA; v_call: TRBV2; j_call: TRBJ1-5; cdr3_nt: TGTGCCAGCACCTGGCGGGGGGCCTATAGCAATCAGCCCCAGCATTTT; cdr3_aa: CASTWRGAYSNQPQHF
d_call: TRBD1; v_call: TRBV9; j_call: TRBJ1-2; cdr3_nt: TGTGCCAGCAGCGTCGACAGGGGGAACTATGGCTACACCTTC; cdr3_aa: CASSVDRGNYGYTF
d_call: NA; v_call: TRBV4-1; j_call: TRBJ1-2; cdr3_nt: TGCGCCAGCAGCCAAGGGCAACCTAGCTATGGCTACACCTTC; cdr3_aa: CASSQGQPSYGYTF
d_call: TRBD1; v_call: TRBV5-1; j_call: TRBJ1-6; cdr3_nt: TGCGCCAGCAGCAACCGACAGGGGAGCTCCTATAATTCACCCCTCCGCTTT; cdr3_aa: CASSNRQGSSYNSPLRF